This T cell receptor (beta chain) came from a study of T cell responses to AZD1222 COVID-19 vaccine. Study results and caveats: Clonal diversity may have been underestimated, and the donors were mostly white British, with more females than males. It was only after the peak T cell response that any repertoires were sampled.

Points on this clone: Antigen: not known.

Clones were read by immunoSEQ multiplex PCR, and TCRdb kept only the in-frame ones, dropping some. The repertoire holds 89,000 or so clones, 75% to 90% seen once, with less than 20% in the top ten. V trimming: 6 bases; J trimming: 7 bases; junction bases outside the gene matches: 9. CDR1 is SNHLY and CDR2 is FYNNEI in the germline V gene. The CDR3 extends over 14 amino acids. This chain uses TRBV2 with TRBJ2-1; 7 bases are shared with TRBD1. The sample here was peripheral blood, taken on day 0 of AZD1222 vaccination. The TCR originated in an adult in good health. The DNA of the CDR3 is TGTGCCAGCAGCGACGGGACAGATGCGAATGAGCAGTTCTTC. Its protein product is CASSDGTDANEQFF.